These T cell receptor beta chains were read from a single sample in a study of blood T cell repertoires in COVID-19. Produced via immunoSEQ multiplex PCR; TCRdb's table is partial and in-frame only. The table records 95,000 to 100,000 clones, approximately 84% of them present only once. Sample: peripheral blood. These receptors were taken from a man between 65 and 85 years old with acute or convalescent COVID-19. The CDR3 runs from the conserved cysteine through the conserved F or W. A D gene is named only where the DNA matches it firmly. Not every row has a clone size; where given, it reads once, few, many or a size class.

V,D,J,size,DNA,CDR3
TRBV28,-,TRBJ1-2,once,TGTGCCACCCCAGGGGACATCTATGGCTACACCTTC,CATPGDIYGYTF
TRBV2,-,TRBJ1-6,few,TGTGCCAGCAGTGTTGCCAGGGATAATTCACCCCTCCACTTT,CASSVARDNSPLHF
TRBV10-1,-,TRBJ1-6,few,TGCGCCAGCAGTGGACAGAGGCATAATTCACCCCTCCACTTT,CASSGQRHNSPLHF
TRBV28,-,TRBJ1-1,-,TGTGCCAGCAGTAAAACGGGGGAGTGGGCAAATGCTTTCTTT,CASSKTGEWANAFF
TRBV5-8,TRBD1,TRBJ1-6,-,TGTGCCAGCAGTCTGCTTGACAGGGTCGCCGATAATTCACCCCTCCACTTT,CASSLLDRVADNSPLHF
TRBV5-4,-,TRBJ1-2,-,TGTGCCAGCGGAGCAGGGGCTCTTAACTATGGCTACACCTTC,CASGAGALNYGYTF
TRBV13,TRBD2,TRBJ2-1,-,TGTGCCAGCAGCCAATCTCCGGGACTAGCGGTTGACAATGAGCAGTTCTTC,CASSQSPGLAVDNEQFF
TRBV27,TRBD1,TRBJ1-2,few,TGTGCCAGCAGTTACCCAGGGGGCGATGGCTACACCTTC,CASSYPGGDGYTF
TRBV2,-,TRBJ2-7,-,TGTGCCAGCAGTGCCTGGACAGCGGGGTCGACCGAGCAGTACTTC,CASSAWTAGSTEQYF
TRBV4-3,TRBD1,TRBJ2-7,-,TGCGCCAGCAGCCGGGACAGACAATCCTACGAGCAGTACTTC,CASSRDRQSYEQYF
TRBV3-1/TRBV3-2,TRBD1,TRBJ2-5,-,TGTGCCAGCAGCCGCCAGGGACAGACTCAAGAGACCCAGTACTTC,CASSRQGQTQETQYF
TRBV28,-,TRBJ1-2,-,TGTGCCAGCAGTTACGGGGATGGCTACACCTTC,CASSYGDGYTF
TRBV7-2,-,TRBJ2-1,-,TGTGCCAGCAGCTCAGGGCCGAGCTCCTACAATGAGCAGTTCTTC,CASSSGPSSYNEQFF
TRBV28,-,TRBJ1-5,-,TGTGCCAGCAGTCCCAAGGCAGGGGCTCAGCCCCAGCATTTT,CASSPKAGAQPQHF
TRBV6-5,TRBD1,TRBJ2-1,-,TGTGCCAGCAGAATCGGGACAGGGAGTTTCAATGAGCAGTTCTTC,CASRIGTGSFNEQFF
TRBV6-1,-,TRBJ1-2,-,TGTGCCAGCAGTGAATCGCGAGGTATTGGTGGCTACACCTTC,CASSESRGIGGYTF
TRBV5-4,TRBD2,TRBJ2-2,-,TGTGCCAGCAGTCCTGCGGGGGTAAGGGACACCGGGGAGCTGTTTTTT,CASSPAGVRDTGELFF
TRBV18,-,TRBJ1-3,-,TGTGCCAGCTCACCATACCAGGGGAACTCTGGAAACACCATATATTTT,CASSPYQGNSGNTIYF
TRBV7-8,TRBD2,TRBJ2-1,-,TGTGCCAGCAGCCGTACTAGCGGGAGTTACAATGAGCAGTTCTTC,CASSRTSGSYNEQFF
TRBV30,-,TRBJ1-4,-,TGTGCCTGGAGTGTGGGCCTTAATGAAAAACTGTTTTTT,CAWSVGLNEKLFF
TRBV11-3,TRBD2,TRBJ2-7,-,TGTGCCAGCAGCATTACTAGCGGGGACTCCTACGAGCAGTACTTC,CASSITSGDSYEQYF
TRBV2,-,TRBJ2-1,-,TGTGCCAGCAGAGAGCGTATTGAGCAGTTCTTC,CASRERIEQFF
TRBV20-1,-,TRBJ1-2,-,TGCAGTGCAAGTCGGTATGGCTACACCTTC,CSASRYGYTF
TRBV19,-,TRBJ1-6,-,TGTGCCAGTAGCACGAGGGAATCCTATAATTCACCCCTCCACTTT,CASSTRESYNSPLHF
TRBV18,-,TRBJ2-5,few,TGTGCCAGCTCAACACGACAGATGCAAGAGACCCAGTACTTC,CASSTRQMQETQYF
TRBV25-1,TRBD1,TRBJ2-5,-,TGTGCCAGCAGTAACTCCGGGACAGGGAAGGAGACCCAGTACTTC,CASSNSGTGKETQYF
TRBV7-3,TRBD1,TRBJ2-2,-,TGTGCCAGCAGCCGCACCGCAATACAGGGGAGAAACACCGGGGAGCTGTTTTTT,CASSRTAIQGRNTGELFF
TRBV6-1,-,TRBJ1-1,-,TGTGCCAGCAGTGAATTCCGGGATGAAGCTTTCTTT,CASSEFRDEAFF
TRBV7-9,TRBD2,TRBJ2-4,-,TGTGCCAGCAGCTTTAGGGGTGCGGGGGTCGAAAACATTCAGTACTTC,CASSFRGAGVENIQYF
TRBV3-1/TRBV3-2,TRBD2,TRBJ2-1,-,TGTGCCAGCAGCCAATCGACCGGGACTAGCGGGAGGTCCTACAATGAGCAGTTCTTC,CASSQSTGTSGRSYNEQFF
TRBV6-5,-,TRBJ1-2,-,TGTGCCAGCATTCCACGGCCGGGGTTCATTGGCTACACCTTC,CASIPRPGFIGYTF
TRBV7-9,TRBD1,TRBJ1-1,-,TGTGCCAGCAGCTATAGGACAGGGCGGAACACTGAAGCTTTCTTT,CASSYRTGRNTEAFF